This T cell receptor beta chain was sequenced in a study of regulatory T cells in long-lasting Graves disease. Germline loops: CDR1 SGHKS, CDR2 YYEKEE (reference sequence). The CDR3 runs to 18 residues. Trimming removed 0 bases from V and 0 bases from J, with 18 bases in between. Overall study results and limits: The TCR repertoire of persistent Graves' patients was less diverse than that of newly diagnosed ones. There was favoring of TRBV28, TRBJ1-2 and TRBJ2-5 in persistent disease. Accuracy may have suffered from the small sample size.

Time point reported: persistent/refractory GD, antithyroid drugs over 5 years with positive TRAb. TCR sequences were obtained from RNA taken from PBMCs. Building of the TCR beta libraries involved iRepertoire HTBI primers and Arm-PCR of CDR3 regions. Authors' methods: Segment identification across samples yielded 55 to 65 TRBV and around 13 TRBJ segments. TCRdb reprocessed the multiplex PCR reads via MiXCR and lists one record per CDR3 protein. It is TCRdb's table, rather than the study itself, that gives the V and J calls and clone size. This table holds 500,000 to 800,000 distinct CDR3 sequences, about 30% found once. This clonotype was picked up a small number of times. As yet, its antigen is unknown.

The source is a female donor with Graves disease. Sample: peripheral blood mononuclear cells (PBMCs), taken when the disease was refractory, from a patient treated with antithyroid drugs. This rearrangement joins TRBV5-5 to TRBJ1-1; D possibly corresponds to TRBD1 (5 bases). CDR3 amino acids: CASSLAHPTGLMNTEAFF. The CDR3 DNA follows: TGTGCCAGCAGCTTGGCTCACCCCACGGGACTTATGAACACTGAAGCTTTCTTT.